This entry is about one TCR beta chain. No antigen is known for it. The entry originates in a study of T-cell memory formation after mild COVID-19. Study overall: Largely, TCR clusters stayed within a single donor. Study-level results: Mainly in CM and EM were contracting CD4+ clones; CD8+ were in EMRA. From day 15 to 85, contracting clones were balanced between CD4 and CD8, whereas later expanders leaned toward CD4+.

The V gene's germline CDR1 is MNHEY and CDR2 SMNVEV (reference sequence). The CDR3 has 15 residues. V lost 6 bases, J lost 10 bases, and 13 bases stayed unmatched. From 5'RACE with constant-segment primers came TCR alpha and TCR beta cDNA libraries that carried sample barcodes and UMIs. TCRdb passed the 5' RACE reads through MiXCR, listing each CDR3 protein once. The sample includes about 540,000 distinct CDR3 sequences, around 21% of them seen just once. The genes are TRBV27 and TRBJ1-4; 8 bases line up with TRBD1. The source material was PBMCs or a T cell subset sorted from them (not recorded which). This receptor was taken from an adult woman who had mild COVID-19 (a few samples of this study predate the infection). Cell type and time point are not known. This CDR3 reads CASRKADRDVGKLFF. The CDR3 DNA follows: TGTGCCAGCAGAAAAGCGGACAGGGACGTTGGAAAACTGTTTTTT. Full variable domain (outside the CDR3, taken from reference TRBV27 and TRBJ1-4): EAQVTQNPRYLITVTGKKLTVTCSQNMNHEYMSWYRQDPGLGLRQIYYSMNVEVTDKGDVPEGYKVSRKEKRNFPLILESPSPNQTSLYFCASRKADRDVGKLFFGSGTQLSVL.